One sample yielded the 17 T cell receptor beta chains listed below, sequenced in a study of vaccination and CD4 T cells after COVID-19. Cultured CD4+ T cell DNA was sequenced using the Oncomine TCR Beta short-read assay. One entry per CDR3 protein results from TCRdb running MiXCR on the PCR reads. The sample contains under 30,000 distinct CDR3 sequences, over 60% of which appear only once. As for treatment: approximately nine-day PBMC culture with coronavirus spike peptide pools or control peptides (ViraFEST assay). These receptors lack a known antigen. The starting material was CD4+ T cells from blood, cultured in vitro, obtained after SARS-CoV-2 vaccination. The receptors come from a human donor who received a COVID-19 vaccine.

The chain joins TRBV7-9 to TRBJ2-5, with 8 bases fitting TRBD1. V lost 0 bases and J lost 2; bases outside the gene matches: 8. Germline assignment: CDR1 SEHNR and CDR2 FQNEAQ (reference sequence). This CDR3 contains 17 residues. The CDR3 spells CASSLAFQGARQETQYF. CDR3 DNA: TGTGCCAGCAGCTTAGCGTTTCAGGGGGCCCGGCAAGAGACCCAGTACTTC.

This chain connects TRBV19 to TRBJ2-5; 8 bases agree with TRBD2. The length of the CDR3 is 16 residues. Germline assignment: CDR1 LNHDA and CDR2 SQIVND (reference sequence). Germline trimming cut 5 bases from V and 3 bases from J; bases unmatched to any gene: 11. This CDR3 reads CASSPGLAGPKETQYF. DNA for the CDR3: TGTGCCAGTAGTCCCGGCTTAGCGGGACCCAAAGAGACCCAGTACTTC.

The chain employs TRBV7-6 and TRBJ2-1; D remains unclear. CDR3 length: 13 residues. Per germline, CDR1 SGHVS and CDR2 FNYEAQ. The V end was cut by 1 base, the J end by 5 bases, with 6 bases between. The CDR3: CASSLGPNNEQFF. The CDR3 nucleotides read TGTGCCAGCAGCTTAGGTCCGAACAATGAGCAGTTCTTC.

The CDR3 sequence is CASSIGGTGATYEQYF. CDR3 bases: TGTGCCAGTAGTATTGGGGGGACAGGGGCGACCTACGAGCAGTACTTC. V is TRBV19 and J is TRBJ2-7; 10 nucleotides agree with TRBD1. The V gene's germline CDR1 is LNHDA and CDR2 SQIVND (reference sequence). There are 16 residues in the CDR3. J was trimmed by 2 bases and V by 3 bases; bases with no gene match: 7.

The chain couples TRBV30 to TRBJ1-2; TRBD1 is a possible D gene (5 bases). CDR3 length: 13 residues. Trimming shortened V by 2 bases and J by 6 bases, and 13 bases separated the two germline ends. Germline V gene lookup returns CDR1 GTSNPN and CDR2 SVGIG (reference sequence). The CDR3 loop is CAWSLAGTDGYTF. The CDR3 nucleotides are TGTGCCTGGAGTCTCGCAGGGACGGATGGCTACACCTTC.

The table lists this clonotype with a few counts. This sequence joins TRBV10-3 and TRBJ2-3, with TRBD2 identical over 8 bases. Germline-derived CDR1 and CDR2 are ENHRY and SYGVKD. The junction had 19 bases not matched to a gene; V was cut back by 11 bases and J by 6 bases. CDR3 length equals 16 residues. This CDR3 reads CAAKPTSGGGWDTQYF. CDR3 coding DNA: TGTGCCGCCAAGCCTACAAGCGGGGGCGGTTGGGATACGCAGTATTTT.

This rearrangement joins TRBV7-9 to TRBJ1-2; 12 bases agree with TRBD1. This CDR3 comprises 16 residues. V dropped 5 bases and J dropped 5; count of bases not matched to a gene: 9. Germline V CDR1 and CDR2: SEHNR, FQNEAQ (reference sequence). The DNA of the CDR3 is TGTGCCAGCAGCCTAACCGGGACAGGGGGCGCTTATGGCTACACCTTC. Protein sequence: CASSLTGTGGAYGYTF.

This chain joins TRBV20-1 and TRBJ1-6, with TRBD1 matching over 7 bases. V gave up 1 base and J gave up 9 bases; unmatched junction bases: 9. Per the germline V gene, CDR1 is DFQATT and CDR2 is SNEGSKA (reference sequence). This CDR3 contains 15 residues. The CDR3 here is CSARVSTGASSPLHF. The CDR3 DNA reads TGCAGTGCTAGAGTTTCTACAGGGGCCTCTTCACCCCTCCACTTT.

The gene calls are TRBV15 and TRBJ2-7; a weak D match, TRBD1 (6 bases). The V gene lost 0 bases and the J gene lost 4 bases, with 7 bases spanning the gap. CDR3 length equals 13 residues. CDR1 and CDR2 from the germline V gene are LNHNV and YYDKDF (reference sequence). CDR3 region: CATSRDRGYEQYF. The CDR3 bases are TGTGCCACCAGCAGAGACAGGGGTTACGAGCAGTACTTC.

This clonotype was seen only a few times. This chain joins TRBV11-3 and TRBJ1-1, with D possibly TRBD1 on 6 matching bases. V was cut by 5 bases and J by 1 base, with 8 bases left in between. CDR3 size: 13 residues. Per germline, CDR1 SGHNT and CDR2 YENEEA. The CDR3 spells CASSRTANTEAFF. The CDR3 bases are TGTGCCAGCAGCAGGACAGCGAACACTGAAGCTTTCTTT.

The chain couples TRBV6-1 to TRBJ1-3, with D possibly matching TRBD1 (5 bases). Trimming removed 6 bases at V and 4 bases at J, with 16 bases between. The CDR3 contains 15 residues. Germline assignment: CDR1 MNHNS and CDR2 SASEGT. The chain's CDR3 is CASRTRGFSGNTIYF. The CDR3 DNA is TGTGCCAGCAGGACAAGGGGCTTTTCAGGAAACACCATATATTTT.

The chain is built from TRBV21-1 and TRBJ2-5. TRBV21-1 corresponds to a pseudogene. The CDR3 is 15 residues long. The CDR3 sequence is CASTIKTVYGETQYF. The DNA of the CDR3 is TGTGCCAGCACCATAAAAACGGTCTACGGGGAGACCCAGTACTTC.

The rearrangement joins TRBV7-9 to TRBJ1-1; maybe TRBD1 (5 bases). Germline CDR1 reads SEHNR; CDR2 reads FQNEAQ (reference sequence). The CDR3 runs to 13 residues. V was clipped by 1 base and J by 6 bases, with 9 bases between them. The CDR3 region has the DNA TGTGCCAGCAGCTTAGTCAGGGAGGCTGAAGCTTTCTTT. Amino acid sequence: CASSLVREAEAFF.

The rearrangement links TRBV6-1 to TRBJ1-5; 10 bases map to TRBD1. J was trimmed by 5 bases and V by 3 bases; bases with no gene match: 4. This CDR3 has 15 amino acids. In germline, CDR1 is MNHNS, CDR2 SASEGT. CDR3 sequence (DNA): TGTGCCAGCAGTGATTGGACAGGGGGGGATCAGCCCCAGCATTTT. As protein: CASSDWTGGDQPQHF.

The chain uses TRBV20-1 and TRBJ2-2, with 10 positions matching TRBD1. V dropped 1 base and J dropped 6; count of bases not matched to a gene: 2. Germline V lookup: CDR1 DFQATT, CDR2 SNEGSKA (reference sequence). The CDR3 covers 14 residues. CDR3 amino acids: CSARVGTGAGELFF. Here the CDR3 DNA reads TGCAGTGCTAGAGTCGGGACAGGGGCCGGGGAGCTGTTTTTT.

This chain connects TRBV24-1 to TRBJ1-3; D is perhaps TRBD1 (6 bases). V was clipped by 9 bases and J by 2 bases, with 16 bases between them. CDR3 length: 15 residues. Germline V gene sequence: CDR1 KGHDR, CDR2 SFDVKD. The CDR3: CATSRDKRPGNTIYF. As DNA, the CDR3 is TGTGCCACCTCCCGGGACAAAAGGCCTGGAAACACCATATATTTT.

The rearrangement uses TRBV12-3 or TRBV12-4 and TRBJ1-2; 10 bases line up with TRBD1. The ends lost 7 bases at V and 2 bases at J; junction bases unmatched: 4. The length of the CDR3 is 14 residues. The CDR3 sequence is CASIKTGGNYGYTF. CDR3 sequence (DNA): TGTGCCAGCATTAAGACAGGGGGCAACTATGGCTACACCTTC.